The present TCR beta chain was sequenced within a study of cytomegalovirus exposure and HLA in healthy donors. 60 Vbeta and 13 Jbeta primers were used in PCR. The table came from immunoSEQ multiplex PCR; TCRdb's copy has only in-frame clones and leaves some out. The data hold about 110,000 clones, with approximately 80% observed a single time. General study findings and limits: Listed as cytomegalovirus-associated were over 150 TCR beta chains. A few of the chains that were CMV-associated were confirmed in vitro to be specific for CMV antigens. Later work associated roughly 17,000 TCR beta sequences with HLA alleles at 0.05 false discovery rate.

For this clone: The target antigen is unknown.

The germline V gene has CDR1 SNHLY and CDR2 FYNNEI. The V gene lost 3 bases and the J gene lost 0 bases, with 11 bases spanning the gap. This CDR3 has 15 amino acids. The clonotype was recovered from a man younger than 40 in good health and CMV-seropositive. This sequence joins TRBV2 and TRBJ1-1; tentative D call: TRBD1 (5 bases). Sequenced material: PBMCs. The CDR3 sequence is CASSEDTTLNTEAFF. The DNA for the CDR3 is TGTGCCAGCAGTGAGGACACTACCCTGAACACTGAAGCTTTCTTT.